The TCR beta chain described here comes from a study of monozygotic twins with inflammatory bowel disease. TCRdb reanalyzed the 5' RACE reads, giving one entry per CDR3 protein sequence and no DNA. The repertoire shows about 330,000 distinct CDR3 sequences; the top ten hold 2%. Per the germline V gene, CDR1 is MRHNA and CDR2 is SNTAGT. This CDR3 is 13 amino acids long. The specimen sequenced was blood. The chain couples TRBV6-4 to TRBJ1-5; TCRdb lists TRBD1, though no DNA is available to test this call. The TCR was taken from a human donor with ulcerative colitis or Crohn's disease, or a healthy co-twin of an affected twin (not recorded which). CDR3 region: CASKDRKNQPQHF.